This section outlines one TCR beta chain sequence together with its context. Its antigen is unknown. This entry comes from a study of T cells expressing NK-cell markers (dated by TCRdb to about 2020). Describing the broader study: Seven or eight donors provided sorted CD3+CD56+NKG2C+, CD3+CD56+NKG2C- and CD3+CD56-NKG2C+ T-cell subsets, whose TCR beta-chain repertoires were profiled. Seven of the eight sequenced donors were HCMV-seropositive and one was HCMV-seronegative. Randomly selected healthy volunteers, three men and five women, were used as the eight sequenced donors. Illumina HiSeq 2000/2500, MiSeq or NextSeq was used to sequence libraries as 2 x 150 bp reads. What the authors observed across the whole study: In roughly 6 donors, the dominant CD3+CD56+NKG2C+ clonotypes ranked among the top 10 CD8+ clonotypes, making up about 1.0-7.5% of CD8+ T cells. Whether the expanded NKG2C-expressing T cell clones were specific for HCMV antigens was left unclear. Those dominant clonotypes were again the most abundant among CD3+CD56-NKG2C+ cells in four donors, at about 25-60.1%.

The CDR3 holds 14 amino acids from the cysteine to the phenylalanine. The DNA sequence is not available. In the germline V gene, CDR1 corresponds to MDHEN and CDR2 to SYDVKM. The reads were generated on an Illumina HiSeq 2000. 5'RACE template switching, by which a universal primer site and unique molecular identifiers were added, was used to make TCR beta cDNA libraries. cDNA synthesis was primed from the TCR beta constant segment, followed by two successive PCR amplification steps. Under the source paper's analysis protocol: MIGEC was used to demultiplex reads and group the reads by UMI, and MiTCR was used to assemble and quantify clonotypes. Only TCR cDNA sequences supported by at least two reads were kept to exclude erroneous sequences. Downstream repertoire analysis used the tcR package, and clonotypes were matched across fractions by CDR3 nucleotide sequence plus V segment. VDJmatch was used to annotate antigen specificity against VDJdb, with one amino acid substitution allowed in CDR3. TCRdb reprocessed the raw reads; every CDR3 protein sequence is a single record, and DNA is not supplied. TCRdb assigned the V and J calls; the authors' analysis was not used. This sample's table has entries for fewer than 400,000 distinct CDR3 sequences. The top ten constitute roughly 5.2% of the sample.

HCMV serostatus was determined by detecting HCMV-specific IgG in serum with a commercial ELISA kit. Peripheral blood mononuclear cells were isolated from blood by Ficoll density gradient centrifugation. This receptor was taken from a man aged 18-70 years in good health. The sample was blood T cells: a sorted CD56 or NKG2C T cell subset, CD4+ or CD8+ T cells, or bulk PBMC T cells (not recorded which). This chain is built from TRBV28 and TRBJ1-5. The CDR3 corresponds to CASIHSGGHQPQHF.